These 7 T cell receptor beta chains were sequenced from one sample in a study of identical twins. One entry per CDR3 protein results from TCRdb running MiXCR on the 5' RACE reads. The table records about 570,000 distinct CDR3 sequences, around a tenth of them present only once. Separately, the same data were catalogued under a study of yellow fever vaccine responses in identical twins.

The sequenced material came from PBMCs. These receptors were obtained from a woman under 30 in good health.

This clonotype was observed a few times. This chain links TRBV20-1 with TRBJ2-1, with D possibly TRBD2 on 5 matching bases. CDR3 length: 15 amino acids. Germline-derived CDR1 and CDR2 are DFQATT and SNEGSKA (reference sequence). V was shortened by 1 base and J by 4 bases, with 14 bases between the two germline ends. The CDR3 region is CSARGVLATYNEQFF. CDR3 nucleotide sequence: TGCAGTGCTAGAGGGGTCCTAGCAACTTACAATGAGCAGTTCTTC.

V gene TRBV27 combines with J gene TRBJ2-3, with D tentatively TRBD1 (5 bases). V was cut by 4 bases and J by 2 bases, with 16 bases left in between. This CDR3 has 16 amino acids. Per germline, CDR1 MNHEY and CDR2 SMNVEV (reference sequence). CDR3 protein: CASSSPDSNPTDTQYF. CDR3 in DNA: TGTGCCAGCAGTTCCCCAGACAGTAACCCCACAGATACGCAGTATTTT.

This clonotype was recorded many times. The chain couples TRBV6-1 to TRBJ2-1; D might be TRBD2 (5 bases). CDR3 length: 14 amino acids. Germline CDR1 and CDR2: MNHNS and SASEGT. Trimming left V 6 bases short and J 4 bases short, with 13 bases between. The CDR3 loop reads CASSLRRSYNEQFF. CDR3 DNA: TGTGCCAGCAGCCTAAGGAGGAGTTACAATGAGCAGTTCTTC.

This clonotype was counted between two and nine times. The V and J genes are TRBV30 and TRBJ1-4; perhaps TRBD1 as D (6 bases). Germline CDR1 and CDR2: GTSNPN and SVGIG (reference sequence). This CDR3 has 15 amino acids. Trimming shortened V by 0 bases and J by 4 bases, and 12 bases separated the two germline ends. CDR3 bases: TGTGCCTGGAGTGTAGACGGGGGCCGTAATGAAAAACTGTTTTTT. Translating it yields CAWSVDGGRNEKLFF.

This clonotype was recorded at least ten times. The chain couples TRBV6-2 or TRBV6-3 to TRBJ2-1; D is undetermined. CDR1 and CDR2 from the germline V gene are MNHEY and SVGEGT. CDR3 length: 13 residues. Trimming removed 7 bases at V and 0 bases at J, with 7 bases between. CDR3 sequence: CASTQDSYNEQFF. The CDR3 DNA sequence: TGTGCCAGCACACAAGACTCCTACAATGAGCAGTTCTTC.

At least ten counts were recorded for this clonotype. CDR3 coding DNA: TGTGCTGACAACGGGGGACCAGGGAGGGGTAATGAGCAGTTCTTC. Translated, it gives CADNGGPGRGNEQFF. The chain couples TRBV12-3 or TRBV12-4 to TRBJ2-1; 7 positions agree with TRBD2. The CDR3 totals 15 residues.

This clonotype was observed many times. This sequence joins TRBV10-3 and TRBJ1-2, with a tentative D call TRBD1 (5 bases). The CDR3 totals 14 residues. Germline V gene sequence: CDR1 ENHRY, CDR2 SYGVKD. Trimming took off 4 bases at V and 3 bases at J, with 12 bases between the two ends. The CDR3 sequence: CAISGGVGDYGYTF. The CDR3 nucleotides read TGTGCCATCAGTGGAGGGGTGGGGGACTATGGCTACACCTTC.